This T cell receptor beta chain emerged from a study of memory CD4+ T cells and cytomegalovirus serostatus. The repertoire was sequenced with immunoSEQ multiplex PCR; TCRdb's copy has only in-frame clones and lacks some. The sample has 55,000 or so clones; about 80% are singletons. The sort gate was single viable CD3+CD4+CD8-CD45RO+ cells for memory CD4+ T cells. CMV serostatus came from serum IgG against pp150, pp28, p38, p52. After thawing, CD4+ T cells were positively selected. Unmatched junction bases numbered 2, after V lost 2 bases and J lost 1 base. There are 15 residues in the CDR3. Germline assignment: CDR1 MNHNY and CDR2 SVGAGI (reference sequence).

V gene TRBV6-6 combines with J gene TRBJ2-1; TRBD2 matches at 7 bases. The sequence came from an adult in good health and CMV-seropositive. The sample comprised memory CD4+ T cells from blood. The CDR3 spells CASSYLAESYNEQFF. The CDR3 bases are TGTGCCAGCAGTTACCTAGCGGAGTCCTACAATGAGCAGTTCTTC.